These T cell receptor beta chains were read from a single sample in a study of T cell responses to AZD1222 COVID-19 vaccine. TCRdb keeps only in-frame clones here, not all; method: immunoSEQ multiplex PCR. The profile covers 110,000 to 150,000 clones, with more than 75% appearing a single time and about 2% taken by the ten largest. The specimen was peripheral blood, collected 28 days after the second AZD1222 dose. The receptors were sampled from an adult who received the AZD1222 COVID-19 vaccine. The conserved cysteine and the conserved F or W are not part of the CDR3 here.

>TRBJ1-1|9|TRBV2
ASSLRQDSR
>TRBJ1-2|13|TRBV7-3
ASSFGGVGDYGYT
>TRBJ1-6|10|TRBV3-1/TRBV3-2
ASSPTNSPLH
>TRBJ2-3|16|TRBV7-2
ASSLGGLAGGGLDTQY
>TRBJ1-2|9|TRBV12-3/TRBV12-4
ASSFSGLST
>TRBJ1-4|12|TRBV11-2
ASSLEGVGEKLF
>TRBJ1-5|15|TRBV3-1/TRBV3-2
ASSQDKVGKGNQPQH
>TRBJ2-7|10|TRBV11-2
ASSLVFYEQY
>TRBJ1-1|12|TRBV7-3
ASSTDSLNTEAF
>TRBJ1-3|15|TRBV3-1/TRBV3-2
ASSFRARDASGNTIY
>TRBJ2-7|11|TRBV5-8
ASSSGVGYEQY
>TRBJ2-1|13|TRBV5-1
ASSFIEGQYNEQF
>TRBJ1-5|12|TRBV2
ASSQGAGGQPQH
>TRBJ2-2|12|TRBV7-9
ASSLVEATGELF
>TRBJ2-1|10|TRBV29-1
SVRGSADEQF
>TRBJ1-1|12|TRBV10-3
AISASGENTEAF
>TRBJ1-2|16|TRBV5-4
ASSFMRGLMDLGYGYT
>TRBJ2-7|13|TRBV7-2
ASSQGRAGANEQY
>TRBJ2-3|13|TRBV25-1
ASSALQGNTDTQY
>TRBJ1-2|12|TRBV5-4
ASSAGQQGYGYT
>TRBJ1-5|13|TRBV7-9
ASSLVGSGNQPQH
>TRBJ1-1|10|TRBV12-5
ASGSREAKAF
>TRBJ1-2|11|TRBV5-4
ASSPGGNYGYT
>TRBJ1-2|13|TRBV27
ASSLRGGRDYGYT
>TRBJ2-2|12|TRBV13
ASSLSMNTGELF
>TRBJ2-1|11|TRBV9
ASSIVGETEQF
>TRBJ1-2|13|TRBV27
ASSLLGQGDDGYT
>TRBJ2-7|11|TRBV7-8
ASSSPGSYEQY
>TRBJ2-3|12|TRBV9
ASSMLGGTDTQY
>TRBJ1-2|13|TRBV2
ASRGGRVPNYGYT
>TRBJ1-5|11|TRBV29-1
SVGQGGDQPQH
>TRBJ1-1|11|TRBV5-1
ASRHQGGGEAF